This T cell receptor (beta chain) was recorded in a study of blood T cell repertoires in COVID-19. Turning to the study itself: Sites across the United States, Italy and Spain contributed samples from acute and convalescent COVID-19. In each case, the material was cDNA or gDNA derived from T cells, B-cell-depleted T cells, or PBMCs.

As originally analysed: Amplified reference gene primers provided the basis for estimating nucleated cell counts. Using immunoSEQ multiplex PCR, the repertoire was profiled, and TCRdb retains in-frame clones only, with some absent. That table is the source of V, J and clone size, and D and trimming were worked out from the DNA. The data contain under 150,000 clones, over 80% of them singletons. The J segment lost 5 bases and the V segment lost 5 bases, leaving 8 bases of the junction unmatched. The germline gives CDR1 SEHNR, CDR2 FQNEAQ (reference sequence). The CDR3 loop spans 16 amino acids. V usage is TRBV7-9 and J usage is TRBJ2-7; 14 positions match TRBD2. This receptor was taken from a man in his sixties or seventies with acute or convalescent COVID-19. Sequences were obtained from peripheral blood. In nucleotides, the CDR3 is TGTGCCAGCAGCCCGAGACTAGCGGGGGGGCTCAACGAGCAGTACTTC. It encodes CASSPRLAGGLNEQYF.